This T cell receptor (beta chain) originates from a study of regulatory T cells in long-lasting Graves disease. Study conclusions and caveats: Comparison showed that persistent patients shared more public clonotypes (2,741) than new patients (about 970).

To make TCR beta libraries, researchers used iRepertoire HTBI primers and Arm-PCR of CDR3 regions. TCRdb analysed the multiplex PCR reads with MiXCR anew, one entry per CDR3 protein. The repertoire holds about 530,000 distinct CDR3 sequences, around 16% seen once, with around a quarter in the top ten. The time point here: newly diagnosed GD, antithyroid drugs for less than 3 months. Construction of the TCR library relied on RNA isolated from PBMCs. V trimming: 3 bases; J trimming: 9 bases; junction bases outside the gene matches: 11. The CDR3 has 15 amino acids. At least ten counts were recorded for this clonotype. The antigen remains unidentified. The same data also went into a second study, on T cells in Graves' hyperthyroidism and ophthalmopathy. That source reports: HTBI primers were used for first-round RT-PCR of the TCR CDR3. Most clonotypes that expanded in the thyroid above 0.001 also showed up in blood.

The sequences come from peripheral blood mononuclear cells (PBMCs), collected at new diagnosis, from a patient treated with antithyroid drugs. The origin of this receptor is a woman aged 40 to 65 with Graves disease. The chain joins TRBV5-7 to TRBJ1-5; 8 nucleotides agree with TRBD1. TRBV5-7 is an ORF, and what it does is uncertain. The CDR3 loop is CASSSTTGVKGPQHF. In nucleotides, the CDR3 is TGTGCCAGCAGCTCGACGACAGGGGTGAAGGGGCCCCAGCATTTT.